This TCR beta chain stems from a study of shared clonotypes between healthy human individuals (dated by TCRdb to the early 2020s). Regarding the complete study: Two women and three men aged 18 to 49 years were included in the cohort. To increase sequencing depth and limit assay-specific biases, different laboratories used diverse techniques to prepare libraries and sequence TCR repertoires. Leukapheresis yielded between about 0.9 and 10 billion PBMCs per donor. The study deeply sequenced blood TCR repertoires of about five healthy adults to estimate repertoire size and the extent of clonotype sharing between individuals.

On this clone itself: This receptor's antigen is unknown. Within one base of it there is no much larger clone, and no base qualities were kept.

Overall study results and their limits: The genetic and exposure-history diversity represented was limited by the small number of donors. Pairwise subsampling indicated that sequencing depth was expected to affect the degree of clonotype sharing among donors. Only blood was sampled, and tissue TCR repertoires likely differ from those in blood.

Via the germline V gene, CDR1 is KGHSH and CDR2 LQKENI. The CDR3 numbers 19 residues from cysteine through phenylalanine. The CDR3 DNA has 57 bases and is translated from base 1. Relative to germline, V is missing 2 bases and J is missing 5 bases, with 12 bases of the junction outside any gene match. Using the deep immunoSEQ assay, multiplex PCR amplified TCR CDR3 regions from genomic DNA. Genomic DNA extracted from each cell subset was distributed evenly over all wells of several immunoSEQ 96-well plates, and each plate served as one replicate. For unsorted PBMC, 250 to 300 ng genomic DNA, equal to tens of thousands of T cell genomes, was loaded into each replicate PCR. Unsorted PBMC genomic DNA was sequenced across ten immunoSEQ deep assay plates. Purified libraries were measured with a Qubit 3.0 fluorometer, size-checked on a Bioanalyzer 2100, and measured again with the KAPA Library Quantification kit. Every immunoSEQ 96-well plate was sequenced on a dedicated single-read 150-cycle Illumina NextSeq 550 flow cell. The study's own analysis went as follows. Because the immunoSEQ output included only junctional sequences and no quality scores, the filtering could not be the same as the filtering used for full-length reads. Sequences were annotated with PyIR, a Python wrapper for IgBLAST v1.9, and V/J genes and CDR3 were assigned using IMGT germline references. Reads with weak V/J assignments (E-value above 1e-6), missing CDR3, stop codons, out-of-frame junctions, or ambiguous translated residues were removed. V3J clonotypes were defined as sequences sharing an identical inferred V gene, J gene, and CDR3 amino acid sequence. Percentage overlap between repertoires was calculated by dividing the number of shared unique clonotypes by the size of the smaller repertoire. Richness of each repertoire was evaluated using RTK rarefaction, the Chao1 estimator, and Recon v2.1 estimates of unobserved clonotypes. The immuneACCESS repertoire file appears here via TCRdb, limited to in-frame rearrangements. These files lack a portion of the clones; in checked studies, under half of the deficit traces to unresolved V genes, and the cause of the others is not known. D and trimming come from the DNA, and the V and J calls and clone size come from that table. This sample is represented by about half a million clones; approximately 78% of them were singletons. Clones ranked in the top ten supply 12% of the sample.

Healthy HIV-negative adults with no recently reported acute infections or vaccinations were included as donors. Every donor was a Caucasian adult living in Nashville, Tennessee, USA. For unsorted samples, some 90 million PBMCs were counted, and genomic DNA was extracted using the QIAamp DNA Blood Mini kit. Blood was collected by leukapheresis, and PBMCs were isolated by Ficoll-Histopaque density gradient centrifugation and then cryopreserved in liquid nitrogen vapor phase. Recombination linked TRBV18 to TRBJ2-3; 14 central bases correspond to TRBD2. The sequence was obtained from a woman in her forties in good health. Some clones in this sample may be carry-over from other donors' samples. The sample taken for sequencing was PBMCs. In nucleotides, the sequence is TGTGCCAGCTCACCATTCCCTGGGACTAGCGGGAGAGATGTAGATACGCAGTATTTT. The translation is CASSPFPGTSGRDVDTQYF.